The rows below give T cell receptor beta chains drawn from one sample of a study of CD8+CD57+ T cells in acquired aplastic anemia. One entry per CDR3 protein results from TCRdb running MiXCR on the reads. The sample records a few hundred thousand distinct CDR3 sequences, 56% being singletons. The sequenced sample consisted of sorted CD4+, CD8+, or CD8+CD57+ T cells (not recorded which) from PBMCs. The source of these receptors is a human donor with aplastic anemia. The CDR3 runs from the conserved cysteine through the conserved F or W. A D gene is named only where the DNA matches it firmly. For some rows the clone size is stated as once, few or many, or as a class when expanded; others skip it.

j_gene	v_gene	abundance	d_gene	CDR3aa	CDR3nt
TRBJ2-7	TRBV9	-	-	CASSSRTETLYEQYF	TGTGCCAGCAGCTCCAGGACAGAGACGCTCTACGAGCAGTACTTC
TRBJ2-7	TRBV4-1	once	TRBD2	CASSQGVGPGGYEQYF	TGCGCCAGCAGCCAAGGCGTGGGACCGGGAGGCTACGAGCAGTACTTC
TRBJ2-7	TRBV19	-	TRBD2	CASSMTSGSSYEQYF	TGTGCCAGTAGTATGACTAGCGGGAGCTCCTACGAGCAGTACTTC
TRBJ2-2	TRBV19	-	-	CASRHAGGSNGELFF	TGTGCCAGTAGGCATGCGGGCGGTTCCAACGGGGAGCTGTTTTTT
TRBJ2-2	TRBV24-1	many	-	CATSDPNTGELFF	TGTGCCACCAGTGACCCGAACACCGGGGAGCTGTTTTTT
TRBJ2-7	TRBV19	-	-	CASSRGVDYEQYF	TGTGCCAGTAGTAGGGGTGTCGACTACGAGCAGTACTTC
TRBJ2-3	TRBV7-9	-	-	CASSLARTDTQYF	TGTGCCAGCAGCTTAGCGCGCACAGATACGCAGTATTTT
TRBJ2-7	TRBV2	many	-	CASSESSFEQYF	TGTGCCAGCAGTGAGTCCAGTTTCGAGCAGTACTTC
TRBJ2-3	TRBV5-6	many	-	CASSSPGNTDTQYF	TGTGCCAGCAGCTCTCCAGGGAACACAGATACGCAGTATTTT
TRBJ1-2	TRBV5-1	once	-	CASSFGAGYTF	TGCGCCAGCAGCTTTGGGGCAGGCTACACCTTC
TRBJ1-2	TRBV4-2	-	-	CASSRGTPPGYTF	TGTGCCAGCAGCCGAGGGACTCCCCCTGGCTACACCTTC
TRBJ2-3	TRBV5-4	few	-	CASSPTRASDTQYF	TGTGCCAGCAGCCCAACTCGAGCCTCGGATACGCAGTATTTT
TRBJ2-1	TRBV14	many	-	CASSELADINVEQFF	TGTGCCAGCTCGGAACTGGCCGATATTAACGTTGAGCAGTTCTTC
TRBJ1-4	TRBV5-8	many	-	CASSLDPGHEKLFF	TGTGCCAGCAGCTTGGATCCAGGTCATGAAAAACTGTTTTTT
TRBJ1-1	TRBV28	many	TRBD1	CASSPSDREGEAFF	TGTGCCAGCAGTCCATCAGACAGGGAAGGTGAAGCTTTCTTT
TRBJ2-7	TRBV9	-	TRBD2	CASSKGLAGSYEQYF	TGTGCCAGCAGCAAGGGACTAGCGGGGTCCTACGAGCAGTACTTC
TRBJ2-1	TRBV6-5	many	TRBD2	CASSSSGGTYNEQFF	TGTGCCAGCAGCTCGAGCGGGGGTACCTACAATGAGCAGTTCTTC
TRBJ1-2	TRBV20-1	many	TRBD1	CSAKTGGRDYGYTF	TGCAGTGCTAAGACAGGGGGCAGAGACTATGGCTACACCTTC
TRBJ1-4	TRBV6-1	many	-	CASRRGQRNEKLFF	TGTGCCAGCAGACGTGGACAGAGAAATGAAAAACTGTTTTTT
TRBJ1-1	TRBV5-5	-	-	CASSLDIGTEAFF	TGTGCCAGCAGCTTGGACATTGGGACTGAAGCTTTCTTT
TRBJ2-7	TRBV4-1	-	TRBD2	CASSQEGLAGDEQYF	TGCGCCAGCAGCCAAGAGGGACTAGCGGGAGACGAGCAGTACTTC
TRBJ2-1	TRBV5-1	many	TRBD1	CASSQRPGTGENEQFF	TGCGCCAGCAGCCAACGCCCCGGGACAGGGGAAAATGAGCAGTTCTTC
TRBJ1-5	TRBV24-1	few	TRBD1	CATSGTAGQPQHF	TGTGCCACCAGCGGGACAGCTGGGCAGCCCCAGCATTTT
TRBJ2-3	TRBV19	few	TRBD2	CASSLVAGGTDTQYF	TGTGCCAGTAGCCTGGTAGCGGGGGGTACAGATACGCAGTATTTT
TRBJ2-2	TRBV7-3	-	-	CASSLTGGVDGELFF	TGTGCCAGCAGCCTAACCGGCGGTGTGGACGGGGAGCTGTTTTTT
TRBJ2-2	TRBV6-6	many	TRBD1	CASRKQGALNTGELFF	TGTGCCAGCAGAAAACAGGGGGCCCTTAACACCGGGGAGCTGTTTTTT
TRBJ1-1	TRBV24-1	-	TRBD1	CATYQTGHAFF	TGTGCCACTTATCAGACAGGGCACGCTTTCTTT
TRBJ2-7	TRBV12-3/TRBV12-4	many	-	CASRTGTVPYEQYF	TGTGCCAGCAGGACCGGGACGGTCCCCTACGAGCAGTACTTC
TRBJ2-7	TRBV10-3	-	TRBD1	CAISETDRAPEQYF	TGTGCCATCAGTGAGACGGACAGGGCCCCCGAGCAGTACTTC
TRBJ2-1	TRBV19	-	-	CASSPGWEQLF	TGTGCCAGTAGTCCCGGGTGGGAGCAGTTATTC
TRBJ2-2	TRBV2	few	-	CASSAGANTGELFF	TGTGCCAGCAGTGCCGGGGCCAACACCGGGGAGCTGTTTTTT
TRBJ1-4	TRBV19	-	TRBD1	CASSHDRVGEKLFF	TGTGCCAGTAGCCACGACAGGGTGGGCGAAAAACTGTTTTTT
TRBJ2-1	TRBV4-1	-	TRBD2	CASSELAGDYNEQFF	TGCGCCAGCAGCGAACTAGCGGGAGACTACAATGAGCAGTTCTTC
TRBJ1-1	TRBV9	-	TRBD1	CASSNPGQGRAFF	TGTGCCAGCAGCAACCCGGGACAGGGGAGAGCTTTCTTT
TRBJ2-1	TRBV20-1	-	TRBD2	CSASLLGLAGGSYNEQFF	TGCAGTGCTAGCCTCTTAGGACTAGCGGGGGGTTCCTACAATGAGCAGTTCTTC
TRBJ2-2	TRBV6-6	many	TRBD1	CASEVGQGAAGELFF	TGTGCCAGCGAGGTGGGACAGGGGGCTGCCGGGGAGCTGTTTTTT
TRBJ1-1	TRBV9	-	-	CASKGAGSSTFF	TGTGCCAGCAAAGGGGCCGGCAGTTCGACTTTCTTT
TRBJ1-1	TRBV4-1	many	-	CASSHFGGSGLQNTEAFF	TGCGCCAGCAGCCATTTCGGGGGGTCAGGGTTGCAGAACACTGAAGCTTTCTTT
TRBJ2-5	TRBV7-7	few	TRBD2	CASSLGAYSGGQETQYF	TGTGCCAGCAGCTTAGGGGCCTACAGCGGGGGACAAGAGACCCAGTACTTC
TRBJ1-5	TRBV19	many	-	CASSNLYIGKDQPQHF	TGTGCCAGTAGTAACCTTTATATAGGGAAAGATCAGCCCCAGCATTTT
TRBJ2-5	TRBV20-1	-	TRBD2	CSARTWTSGDQETQYF	TGCAGTGCTAGGACTTGGACTAGCGGGGACCAAGAGACCCAGTACTTC
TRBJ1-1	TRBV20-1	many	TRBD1	CSATPGQVMNTEAFF	TGCAGTGCTACGCCGGGACAGGTAATGAACACTGAAGCTTTCTTT
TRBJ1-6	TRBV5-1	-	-	CASSLETGIQNSPLHF	TGCGCCAGCAGCTTGGAGACAGGAATCCAAAATTCACCCCTCCACTTT
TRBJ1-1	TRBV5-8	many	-	CASGGTLNTEAFF	TGTGCCAGCGGCGGGACCTTGAACACTGAAGCTTTCTTT
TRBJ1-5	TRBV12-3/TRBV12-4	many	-	CASSGLESQHF	TGTGCCAGCAGTGGGCTGGAGTCCCAGCATTTT
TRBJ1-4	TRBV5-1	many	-	CASSLARSGTNEKLFF	TGCGCCAGCAGCTTGGCCCGTTCGGGGACTAATGAAAAACTGTTTTTT
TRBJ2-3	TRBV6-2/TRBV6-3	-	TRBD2	CASSSGTSGGDTQYF	TGTGCCAGCAGTTCCGGGACTAGCGGGGGGGATACGCAGTATTTT
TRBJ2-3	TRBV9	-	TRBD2	CASSVVAGGRDTQYF	TGTGCCAGCAGTGTAGTTGCGGGGGGGCGAGATACGCAGTATTTT
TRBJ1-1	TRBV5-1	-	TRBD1	CASSKGQGDTEAFF	TGCGCCAGCAGCAAGGGACAGGGGGACACTGAAGCTTTCTTT
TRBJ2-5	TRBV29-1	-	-	CSVEGGLGETQYF	TGCAGCGTTGAAGGGGGGTTGGGAGAGACCCAGTACTTC
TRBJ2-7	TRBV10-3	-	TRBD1	CAISESDRVGDEQYF	TGTGCCATCAGTGAGTCGGACAGGGTTGGGGACGAGCAGTACTTC
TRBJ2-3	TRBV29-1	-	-	CSVEDLVRDTQYF	TGCAGCGTTGAAGATCTGGTGCGGGATACGCAGTATTTT
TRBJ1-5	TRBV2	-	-	CASTGSPNQPQHF	TGTGCCAGCACCGGGTCCCCGAATCAGCCCCAGCATTTT